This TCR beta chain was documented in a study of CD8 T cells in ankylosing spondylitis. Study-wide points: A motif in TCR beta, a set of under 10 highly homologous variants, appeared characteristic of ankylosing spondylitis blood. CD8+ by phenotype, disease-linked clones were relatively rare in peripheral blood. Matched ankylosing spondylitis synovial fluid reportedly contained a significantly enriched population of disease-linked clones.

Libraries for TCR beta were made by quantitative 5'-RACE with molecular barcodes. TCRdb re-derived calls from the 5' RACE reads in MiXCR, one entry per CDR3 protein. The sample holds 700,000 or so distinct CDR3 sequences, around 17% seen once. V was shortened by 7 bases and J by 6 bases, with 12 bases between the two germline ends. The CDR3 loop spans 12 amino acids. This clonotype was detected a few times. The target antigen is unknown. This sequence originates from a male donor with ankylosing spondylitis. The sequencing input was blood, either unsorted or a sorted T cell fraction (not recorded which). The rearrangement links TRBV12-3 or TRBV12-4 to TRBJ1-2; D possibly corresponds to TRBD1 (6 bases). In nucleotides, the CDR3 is TGTGCCAGCACCCGAGGGGGGGATGGCTACACCTTC. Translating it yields CASTRGGDGYTF.